This TCR beta chain was sequenced during a study of PD-1 blockade in classical Hodgkin lymphoma. Each patient's relapse followed autologous stem cell transplantation, and brentuximab vedotin exposure varied. Notes on the study in general: The study found that TCR diversity rose significantly by C4D1 in CD4+ but not CD8+ cells. Patients starting nivolumab under 1 year after ASCT were excluded.

A note on this clone: Its antigen is still unknown.

The V and J ends lost 3 bases and 5 bases respectively, with 13 bases between them. CDR3 length equals 15 residues. CDR1 is MGHRA, CDR2 YSYEKL, per germline. TCRdb keeps only in-frame clones here, not all; method: immunoSEQ multiplex PCR. The table includes about 11,000 clones, approximately 75% detected once. This receptor was taken from a human donor with classical Hodgkin lymphoma. The sequenced sample was peripheral blood mononuclear cells (PBMCs), obtained at baseline. V gene TRBV4-1 combines with J gene TRBJ2-2; no firm D call. The CDR3 DNA follows: TGCGCCAGCAGCCACGCCTATGTGCTAACCGGGGAGCTGTTTTTT. It codes for CASSHAYVLTGELFF.